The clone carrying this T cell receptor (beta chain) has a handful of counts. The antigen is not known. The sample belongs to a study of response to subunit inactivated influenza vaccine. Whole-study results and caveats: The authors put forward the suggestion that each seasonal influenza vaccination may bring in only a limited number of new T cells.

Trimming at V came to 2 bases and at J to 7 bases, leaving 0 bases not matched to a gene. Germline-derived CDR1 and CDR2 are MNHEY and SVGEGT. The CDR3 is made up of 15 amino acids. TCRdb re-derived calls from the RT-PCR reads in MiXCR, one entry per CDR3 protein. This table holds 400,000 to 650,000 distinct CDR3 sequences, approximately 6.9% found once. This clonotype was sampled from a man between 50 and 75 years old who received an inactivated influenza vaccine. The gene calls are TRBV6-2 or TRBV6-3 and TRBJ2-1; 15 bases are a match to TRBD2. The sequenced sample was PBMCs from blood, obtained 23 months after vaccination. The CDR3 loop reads CASSYGLAGGNEQFF. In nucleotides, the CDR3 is TGTGCCAGCAGTTACGGACTAGCGGGGGGGAATGAGCAGTTCTTC.